This TCR beta chain was observed in a study of blood T cell repertoires in COVID-19 (dated by TCRdb to 2020 to 2021). For the study in its entirety: Collaborator samples came from the United States, Italy and Spain and covered acute and convalescent phases of COVID-19. The material from the prospective study consisted of cDNA or gDNA derived from T cells, B-cell-depleted T cells, or PBMCs. Deeply sampled blood TCRbeta repertoires from subjects exposed to, actively infected with, or recovered from COVID-19 were included in the dataset. A freely available public database, intended as a resource for researchers studying the immune response to SARS-CoV-2, is where the repertoires were released. The samples were drawn from the first 160 participants of the ongoing ImmuneRACE study and from 950 to 1,500 subjects provided by 6 global collaborators. Sample metadata almost always included a de-identified subject ID, COVID-19 status, age in years and sex. HLA class I and class II types, where available, came from metadata supplied by the sample provider rather than from assay-based typing.

What the study reported, not specific to this receptor: The quantity of clinical and demographic metadata differed by source and by participant and was supplied without curation.

Each collaborating institution followed its own protocols to collect whole blood in K2EDTA tubes. For TCRbeta analysis, collaborators shipped samples in one of three forms: frozen whole blood, isolated PBMCs, or DNA extracted from either of those sample types. TCRbeta CDR3 regions were amplified from genomic DNA by means of the immunoSEQ Assay, a bias-controlled multiplex PCR. Under the source paper's analysis protocol: The number of nucleated cells in each sample was estimated from the amplification of reference gene primers within the assay. To quantify the absolute abundance of each unique TCRbeta CDR3 rearrangement, sequence reads were collapsed and filtered. For each sample, productive Simpson clonality was calculated as the square root of Simpson's diversity index across productive rearrangements. In its TCRdb copy, this immuneACCESS table keeps in-frame sequences only and misses some clones. Where compared with another copy, unresolved V genes explain less than half of these, and the others have no known cause. V, J and clone size are those of that table, while D and trimming were read from the DNA. Counted in this sample were fewer than 400,000 clones; 80% to 90% of them appeared once. The top ten clonotypes cover about 3% of the sample.

Regarding this clone: The specificity of this receptor is unknown. No much larger clonotype is one base removed from it; base qualities were not supplied.

V is cut by 3 bases and J by 0 bases, and the space between the germline ends is 18 bases. CDR1 is given as SGHDT and CDR2 as YYEEEE, both from the germline V gene. CDR3 length: 17 amino acids, cysteine to phenylalanine. The DNA shown is the 51-base CDR3, in frame from base 1. The chain was built from TRBV5-6 and TRBJ2-5; perhaps TRBD1 is the D gene, with 6 bases matching. This receptor was identified in a man in his thirties or forties with active or convalescent COVID-19. The sequencing input was peripheral blood. The nucleotides read TGTGCCAGCAGCTCGTTTTTGGGGGCCGTGGACCAAGAGACCCAGTACTTC. Translated, it reads CASSSFLGAVDQETQYF.